Listed below are T cell receptor beta chains from one sample, sequenced in a study of neurological immune-mediated disorders. A single record per CDR3 protein comes from TCRdb applying MiXCR to the 5' RACE reads. The top ten hold around 8.3% of the sample, which has around 28,000 distinct CDR3 sequences, just over 6.5% seen once. Sequencing was performed on PBMCs. The receptors stem from a woman aged 50 to 65 in good health. Each CDR3 is given with its conserved first and last residue. D genes are given only for firm matches. Where a row states a size, it is once, few, many or the class of an expanded clone; other rows omit it.

clone size: many; D gene: -; J gene: TRBJ1-2; V gene: TRBV28; CDR3 DNA: TGTGCCAGCGGAGCCGAGGGGGGGAACTATGGCTACACCTTC; CDR3 protein: CASGAEGGNYGYTF
clone size: many; D gene: -; J gene: TRBJ1-2; V gene: TRBV5-1; CDR3 DNA: TGCGCCAGCAGCTCCCGACAGGCTTATGGCTACACCTTC; CDR3 protein: CASSSRQAYGYTF
clone size: many; D gene: TRBD1; J gene: TRBJ2-2; V gene: TRBV2; CDR3 DNA: TGTGCCAGCAGTGAAGACAGGGGGACAGCCGGGGAGCTGTTTTTT; CDR3 protein: CASSEDRGTAGELFF
clone size: many; D gene: -; J gene: TRBJ1-5; V gene: TRBV20-1; CDR3 DNA: TGCAGTGCTAGAGGGGGGCAGAGGAGCAATCAGCCCCAGCATTTT; CDR3 protein: CSARGGQRSNQPQHF
clone size: many; D gene: -; J gene: TRBJ2-7; V gene: TRBV4-1; CDR3 DNA: TGCGCCAGCAGCTTGACGGGACCGAAGACTTACGAGCAGTACTTC; CDR3 protein: CASSLTGPKTYEQYF
clone size: many; D gene: -; J gene: TRBJ1-3; V gene: TRBV20-1; CDR3 DNA: TGCAGTGCTAGAGATCTGAAGGGTTCCTCTGGAAACACCATATATTTT; CDR3 protein: CSARDLKGSSGNTIYF
clone size: few; D gene: TRBD1; J gene: TRBJ1-5; V gene: TRBV6-1; CDR3 DNA: TGTGCCAGCAGACCTTGGGCCTTCGACAGGGTGAGTTATAGCAATCAGCCCCAGCATTTT; CDR3 protein: CASRPWAFDRVSYSNQPQHF
clone size: many; D gene: -; J gene: TRBJ2-1; V gene: TRBV5-4; CDR3 DNA: TGTGCCAGCAGCCCTCCCCGGGGTAGCTCCTACAATGAGCAGTTCTTC; CDR3 protein: CASSPPRGSSYNEQFF
clone size: many; D gene: TRBD1; J gene: TRBJ2-7; V gene: TRBV20-1; CDR3 DNA: TGCAGTGCCAGGGGACAGGGGCCCTACGAGCAGTACTTC; CDR3 protein: CSARGQGPYEQYF
clone size: many; D gene: TRBD2; J gene: TRBJ2-7; V gene: TRBV24-1; CDR3 DNA: TGTGCCACCAGTGATTCTTCCGGGACTAGACAGTACTTC; CDR3 protein: CATSDSSGTRQYF
clone size: many; D gene: -; J gene: TRBJ2-7; V gene: TRBV14; CDR3 DNA: TGTGCCAGCAGCCCCCCAGTGGGGGGACGGGACGAGCAGTACTTC; CDR3 protein: CASSPPVGGRDEQYF
clone size: many; D gene: TRBD1; J gene: TRBJ2-1; V gene: TRBV7-2; CDR3 DNA: TGTGCCAGCAGCGACAGGGGCCTCTCCTACAATGAGCAGTTCTTC; CDR3 protein: CASSDRGLSYNEQFF
clone size: many; D gene: TRBD1; J gene: TRBJ1-4; V gene: TRBV10-2; CDR3 DNA: TGCGCCACCCAGCGTGGGACAGGGGTCGAAAAACTGTTTTTT; CDR3 protein: CATQRGTGVEKLFF
clone size: many; D gene: -; J gene: TRBJ2-3; V gene: TRBV11-2; CDR3 DNA: TGTGCCAGCAGCCCCCAGGGGATGCGGGGCACAGATACGCAGTATTTT; CDR3 protein: CASSPQGMRGTDTQYF
clone size: many; D gene: -; J gene: TRBJ2-3; V gene: TRBV15; CDR3 DNA: TGTGCCACCAGCAGAGATTTCAAGTCAGATACGCAGTATTTT; CDR3 protein: CATSRDFKSDTQYF
clone size: many; D gene: TRBD2; J gene: TRBJ2-1; V gene: TRBV5-8; CDR3 DNA: TGTGCCAGCAGCTCCCTGAGGACTAGCGGGGGGGGCTACAATGAGCAGTTCTTC; CDR3 protein: CASSSLRTSGGGYNEQFF
clone size: many; D gene: -; J gene: TRBJ2-7; V gene: TRBV7-9; CDR3 DNA: TGTGCCAGCAGCTTACGTACCGGATCCGAGCAGTACTTC; CDR3 protein: CASSLRTGSEQYF
clone size: many; D gene: -; J gene: TRBJ2-2; V gene: TRBV5-1; CDR3 DNA: TGCGCCAGCAGCTTGACTGTGCAGGGTTACACCGGGGAGCTGTTTTTT; CDR3 protein: CASSLTVQGYTGELFF
clone size: -; D gene: TRBD2; J gene: TRBJ2-1; V gene: TRBV11-2; CDR3 DNA: TGTGCCAGCAAACGGGGGGACTCCTACAATGAGCAGTTCTTC; CDR3 protein: CASKRGDSYNEQFF
clone size: many; D gene: -; J gene: TRBJ1-1; V gene: TRBV11-2; CDR3 DNA: TGTGCCAGCAGCTTAGAATCTCAGACTGAAGCTTTCTTT; CDR3 protein: CASSLESQTEAFF
clone size: many; D gene: TRBD2; J gene: TRBJ2-3; V gene: TRBV20-1; CDR3 DNA: TGCAGTGCTGGAAATAGCGGGGGAGGCGCAGATACGCAGTATTTT; CDR3 protein: CSAGNSGGGADTQYF
clone size: many; D gene: TRBD2; J gene: TRBJ2-3; V gene: TRBV3-1; CDR3 DNA: TGTGCCAGCAGCCAAGATCGCGGGACTAGCGGTCTCGTTACGCAGTATTTT; CDR3 protein: CASSQDRGTSGLVTQYF
clone size: many; D gene: -; J gene: TRBJ2-1; V gene: TRBV29-1; CDR3 DNA: TGCAGCGCCCTTTATGGGGCGAACCGTGAGCAGTTCTTC; CDR3 protein: CSALYGANREQFF
clone size: many; D gene: TRBD1; J gene: TRBJ2-3; V gene: TRBV11-1; CDR3 DNA: TGTGCCAGCAGGGACAGGGGATTCACAGATACGCAGTATTTT; CDR3 protein: CASRDRGFTDTQYF
clone size: many; D gene: TRBD1; J gene: TRBJ2-1; V gene: TRBV19; CDR3 DNA: TGTGCCATAGGGACAGGGGGCAACAATGAGCAGTTCTTC; CDR3 protein: CAIGTGGNNEQFF
clone size: many; D gene: -; J gene: TRBJ2-5; V gene: TRBV7-8; CDR3 DNA: TGTGCCAGCAGCAGACGGGAGCCCGATGTTGAGACCCAGTACTTC; CDR3 protein: CASSRREPDVETQYF
clone size: many; D gene: -; J gene: TRBJ2-2; V gene: TRBV5-6; CDR3 DNA: TGTGCCAGCAGACATACAGGGAATACCGGGGAGCTGTTTTTT; CDR3 protein: CASRHTGNTGELFF
clone size: many; D gene: TRBD1; J gene: TRBJ1-1; V gene: TRBV5-1; CDR3 DNA: TGCGCCAGCAGCTCAACCTTGGGGACAGGGGGCACTGAAGCTTTCTTT; CDR3 protein: CASSSTLGTGGTEAFF
clone size: many; D gene: -; J gene: TRBJ2-5; V gene: TRBV20-1; CDR3 DNA: TGCAGTGCTAGAGAGGAGACCCAGTACTTC; CDR3 protein: CSAREETQYF
clone size: many; D gene: -; J gene: TRBJ2-7; V gene: TRBV7-2; CDR3 DNA: TGTGCCAGCAGCTTAGGTGCCCTCGACTACGAGCAGTACTTC; CDR3 protein: CASSLGALDYEQYF
clone size: many; D gene: -; J gene: TRBJ1-5; V gene: TRBV20-1; CDR3 DNA: TGCAGTGCCGGGGACCAGGGCAATCAGCCCCAGCATTTT; CDR3 protein: CSAGDQGNQPQHF
clone size: many; D gene: -; J gene: TRBJ1-5; V gene: TRBV28; CDR3 DNA: TGTGCCAGCAGTCTGACAGTTAAACAGCCCCAGCATTTT; CDR3 protein: CASSLTVKQPQHF
clone size: many; D gene: TRBD2; J gene: TRBJ2-5; V gene: TRBV27; CDR3 DNA: TGTGCCAGCAGTTTATCAGCGGGAGTTTGGGAGACCCAGTACTTC; CDR3 protein: CASSLSAGVWETQYF
clone size: many; D gene: -; J gene: TRBJ2-7; V gene: TRBV4-3; CDR3 DNA: TGCGCCAGCAGCCAAGATTTGGGGTTTGTGTCCTACGAGCAGTACTTC; CDR3 protein: CASSQDLGFVSYEQYF
clone size: many; D gene: -; J gene: TRBJ2-7; V gene: TRBV28; CDR3 DNA: TGTGCCAGCAGTCTGAGTGTACCGCCCTACGAGCAGTACTTC; CDR3 protein: CASSLSVPPYEQYF
clone size: many; D gene: -; J gene: TRBJ2-1; V gene: TRBV20-1; CDR3 DNA: TGCAGTGCTGTAGAGGACTTCGAGCAGTTCTTC; CDR3 protein: CSAVEDFEQFF
clone size: -; D gene: -; J gene: TRBJ1-6; V gene: TRBV30; CDR3 DNA: TGTGCCTGGAACTCACAGGGTCCTGGATCACCCCTCCACTTT; CDR3 protein: CAWNSQGPGSPLHF
clone size: many; D gene: -; J gene: TRBJ2-1; V gene: TRBV29-1; CDR3 DNA: TGCAGCGGAAGGACTCTCCGCTCCAGAGAGCAGTTCTTC; CDR3 protein: CSGRTLRSREQFF
clone size: many; D gene: TRBD2; J gene: TRBJ2-2; V gene: TRBV5-1; CDR3 DNA: TGCGCCAGCAGCTTGATAGCGGGGTATGGCGGGGAGCTGTTTTTT; CDR3 protein: CASSLIAGYGGELFF
clone size: many; D gene: -; J gene: TRBJ1-3; V gene: TRBV12-3/TRBV12-4; CDR3 DNA: TGTGCCAGCAGTGACAACACCATATATTTT; CDR3 protein: CASSDNTIYF
clone size: many; D gene: -; J gene: TRBJ2-5; V gene: TRBV7-2; CDR3 DNA: TGTGCCAGCAGGAAGACAGTGGGAGAGACCCAGTACTTC; CDR3 protein: CASRKTVGETQYF
clone size: many; D gene: -; J gene: TRBJ2-3; V gene: TRBV7-8; CDR3 DNA: TGTGCCAGCAGCTTAGAGATCCGCCGAGATACGCAGTATTTT; CDR3 protein: CASSLEIRRDTQYF
clone size: many; D gene: -; J gene: TRBJ2-1; V gene: TRBV5-1; CDR3 DNA: TGCGCCAGCAGCTTTCAGGACGAGCAGTTCTTC; CDR3 protein: CASSFQDEQFF
clone size: many; D gene: -; J gene: TRBJ1-1; V gene: TRBV10-3; CDR3 DNA: TGTGCCATCAGAGTGGACAGCAACACTGAAGCTTTCTTT; CDR3 protein: CAIRVDSNTEAFF
clone size: many; D gene: -; J gene: TRBJ2-3; V gene: TRBV25-1; CDR3 DNA: TGTGCCAGCACCTATGGAGATACGCAGTATTTT; CDR3 protein: CASTYGDTQYF